These 13 T cell receptor beta chains came from one sample sequenced in a study of shared clonotypes between healthy human individuals. Naive CD8 cells comprised CD45RO-negative, CCR7-positively selected cells, excluding terminally differentiated effector memory CD45RA+ cells. Generated by immunoSEQ multiplex PCR, the TCRdb table keeps only in-frame clones and is missing some. The sample contains roughly 2.1 million clones, around 93% of which appear only once. Source material: naive CD8+ T cells from PBMCs. These receptors came from a young man in good health. Some clones in this sample may be carry-over from other donors' samples.

Of note for this clone: Other DNA sequences from this sample encode an identical CDR3 as well. CDR3 loop: CASSASGEQYF. The DNA of the CDR3 is TGTGCCAGCAGCGCCTCCGGCGAGCAGTACTTC. The chain is built from TRBV28 and TRBJ2-7; no reliable D call. The germline V and J ends were trimmed by 6 bases and 6 bases, with 9 bases remaining between them. Germline V gene data show CDR1 as MDHEN and CDR2 as SYDVKM. The CDR3 sequence is 11 residues long.

CDR3 in amino acids: CASAQGGETQYF. Here the CDR3 DNA reads TGTGCCTCAGCACAGGGGGGAGAGACCCAGTACTTC. The V gene is TRBV7-9, the J gene TRBJ2-5; 8 positions match TRBD1. The CDR3 has 12 residues. Germline V gene data show CDR1 as SEHNR and CDR2 as FQNEAQ (reference sequence). With 11 bases clipped from V and 4 bases from J, the junction kept 6 bases outside the gene matches.

This clone appeared a few times. This chain uses TRBV7-6 with TRBJ1-1; no definite D call. The CDR3 is 15 residues long. Germline CDR1 is SGHVS and CDR2 is FNYEAQ. V lost 5 bases, J lost 6 bases, and 19 bases lay in between. Here the CDR3 reads CASSPGPGRESEAFF. CDR3 sequence (DNA): TGTGCCAGCAGCCCTGGGCCGGGTCGGGAGTCTGAAGCTTTCTTT.

The chain has TRBV27 and TRBJ2-1; 11 bases are a match to TRBD2. Losses at the gene ends were 4 bases for V and 10 bases for J; bases not matched to a gene: 6. The CDR3 consists of 14 residues. Germline assignment: CDR1 MNHEY and CDR2 SMNVEV (reference sequence). Written as DNA, the CDR3 is TGTGCCAGCAGTTCGATGACTAGCGGGAACGAGCAGTTCTTC. It encodes CASSSMTSGNEQFF.

The chain recombines TRBV7-9 with TRBJ2-7; D uncertain. The CDR3 is 16 residues long. Trimming left V 1 base short and J 1 base short, with 14 bases between. CDR1 and CDR2 (germline): SEHNR, FQNEAQ (reference sequence). In nucleotides, the CDR3 is TGTGCCAGCAGCTTAGTTCGCCCTACTGAGTCCTACGAGCAGTACTTC. Amino acids: CASSLVRPTESYEQYF.

The CDR3 DNA is TGTGCCAGCCTGCGTTCTTCCAGGGCTTACGAGCAGTACTTC. Translating it yields CASLRSSRAYEQYF. The J gene is TRBJ2-7, the V gene TRBV7-8; possibly TRBD1 for D (5 bases). Between the trimmed V and J ends, which lost 8 bases and 4 bases, there was a span of 18 bases. This CDR3 spans 14 amino acids. Germline CDR1 SGHVS, CDR2 FQNEAQ. The entire variable domain, with the rest obtained from reference TRBV7-8 and TRBJ2-7, is as follows: GAGVSQSPRYKVAKRGQDVALRCDPISGHVSLFWYQQALGQGPEFLTYFQNEAQLDKSGLPSDRFFAERPEGSVSTLKIQRTQQEDSAVYLCASLRSSRAYEQYFGPGTRLTVT.

This sequence joins TRBV6-6 and TRBJ2-5; D not resolved. From germline, CDR1 is MNHNY and CDR2 SVGAGI (reference sequence). Trimming took 0 bases from V and 2 from J, leaving 10 bases between them. This CDR3 has 15 residues. CDR3 DNA: TGTGCCAGCAGTTACTCGATTCGGACGCAAGAGACCCAGTACTTC. It is translated as CASSYSIRTQETQYF.

This clone was seen just once. DNA for the CDR3: TGTGCCAGCAGCTTAGGGACAGTCCCTCGCGAAGAGACCCAGTACTTC. Translation gives CASSLGTVPREETQYF. The chain carries TRBV7-9 and TRBJ2-5; tentative D call: TRBD1 (6 bases). Germline assignment: CDR1 SEHNR and CDR2 FQNEAQ (reference sequence). Trimming left V 1 base short and J 3 bases short, with 15 bases between. The CDR3 runs to 16 residues. Using reference TRBV7-9 and TRBJ2-5 for the parts outside the CDR3, the full variable domain is DTGVSQNPRHKITKRGQNVTFRCDPISEHNRLYWYRQTLGQGPEFLTYFQNEAQLEKSRLLSDRFSAERPKGSFSTLEIQRTEQGDSAMYLCASSLGTVPREETQYFGPGTRLLVL.

The chain combines TRBV29-1 with TRBJ2-7; D may be TRBD2 (6 bases). V was trimmed by 8 bases and J by 3 bases, leaving 17 bases between them. Germline V lookup: CDR1 SQVTM, CDR2 ANQGSEA. CDR3 length: 13 amino acids. The CDR3 region has the DNA TGCAGCTCCGGGCGGGGAATTGGCTACGAGCAGTACTTC. It encodes CSSGRGIGYEQYF.

Here the CDR3 DNA reads TGTGCCAGCAGCTCACTCCTGTCCTACGAGCAGTACTTC. The encoded protein is CASSSLLSYEQYF. The gene calls are TRBV6-5 and TRBJ2-7; the D is unclear. The V end lost 6 bases, the J end lost 1 base, and 10 bases lay between the germline ends. The CDR3 is made up of 13 amino acids. From germline, CDR1 is MNHEY and CDR2 SVGAGI.

The chain joins TRBV6-6 to TRBJ1-2; maybe TRBD1 (6 bases). The CDR3 is 16 residues long. Germline-derived CDR1 and CDR2 are MNHNY and SVGAGI (reference sequence). V was pared by 2 bases and J by 1 base, with 14 bases between. CDR3 nucleotide sequence: TGTGCCAGCAGTTACGTTCGGAGGGACATTAACTATGGCTACACCTTC. It specifies CASSYVRRDINYGYTF.

The chain recombines TRBV4-3 with TRBJ2-2; 10 bases map to TRBD1. The V gene's germline CDR1 is LGHNA and CDR2 YSLEER. The length of the CDR3 is 15 residues. J was trimmed by 6 bases and V by 5 bases; bases with no gene match: 6. CDR3 region: CASSEGTGDSGELFF. The CDR3 nucleotides are TGCGCCAGCAGCGAAGGGACAGGGGATTCCGGGGAGCTGTTTTTT.

The V gene is TRBV9, the J gene TRBJ2-5, with 8 positions matching TRBD2. CDR1 is SGDLS, CDR2 YYNGEE, per germline. Unmatched junction bases numbered 5, after V lost 0 bases and J lost 1 base. The CDR3 has 16 amino acids. The CDR3 spells CASSVGSGGLQETQYF. The DNA for the CDR3 is TGTGCCAGCAGCGTAGGGTCGGGAGGGCTCCAAGAGACCCAGTACTTC.